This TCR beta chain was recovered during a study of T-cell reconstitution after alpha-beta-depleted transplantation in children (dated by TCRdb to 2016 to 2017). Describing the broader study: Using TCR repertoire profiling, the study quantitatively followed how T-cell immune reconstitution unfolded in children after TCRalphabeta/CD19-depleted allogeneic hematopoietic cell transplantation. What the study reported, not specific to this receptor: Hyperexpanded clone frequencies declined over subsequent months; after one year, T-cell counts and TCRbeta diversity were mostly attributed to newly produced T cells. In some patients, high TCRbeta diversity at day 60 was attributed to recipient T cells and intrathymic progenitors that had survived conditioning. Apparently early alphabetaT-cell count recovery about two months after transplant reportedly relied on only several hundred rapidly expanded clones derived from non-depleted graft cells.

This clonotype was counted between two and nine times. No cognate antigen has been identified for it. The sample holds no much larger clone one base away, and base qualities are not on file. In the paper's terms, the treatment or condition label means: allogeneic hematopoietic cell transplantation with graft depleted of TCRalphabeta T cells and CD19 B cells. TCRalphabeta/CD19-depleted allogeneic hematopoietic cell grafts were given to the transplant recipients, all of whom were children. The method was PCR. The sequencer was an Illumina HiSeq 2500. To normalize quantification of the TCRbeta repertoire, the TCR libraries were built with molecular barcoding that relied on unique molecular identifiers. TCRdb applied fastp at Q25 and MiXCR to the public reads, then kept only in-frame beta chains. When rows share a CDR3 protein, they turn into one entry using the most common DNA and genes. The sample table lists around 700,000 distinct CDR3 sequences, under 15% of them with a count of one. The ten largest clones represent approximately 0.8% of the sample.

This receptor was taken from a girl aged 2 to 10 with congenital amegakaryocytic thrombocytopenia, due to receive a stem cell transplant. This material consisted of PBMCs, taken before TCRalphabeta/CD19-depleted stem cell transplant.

The CDR3 sequence is CASSLFLSGQPQHF. DNA sequence: TGTGCCAGCAGTTTATTTTTATCGGGGCAGCCCCAGCATTTT. Recombination joined TRBV27 with TRBJ1-5; the D gene assignment is ambiguous. CDR1 and CDR2 are drawn from the germline V gene (reference sequence): MNHEY, SMNVEV. The CDR3 spans 14 residues, from the cysteine through the phenylalanine. Just the 42-base CDR3 DNA is kept, in frame starting at base 1. V lost 1 base and J lost 7 bases; the stretch between them is 11 bases long.